This T cell receptor (beta chain) was documented in a study of blood T cell repertoires in COVID-19. Study context: Samples came from the United States, Italy and Spain, spanning acute and convalescent COVID-19. Sample material is recorded as cDNA or gDNA derived from T cells, B-cell-depleted T cells, or PBMCs.

The CDR3 is made up of 15 amino acids. Germline CDR1 is MGHDK and CDR2 is SYGVNS. V was shortened by 5 bases and J by 0 bases, with 13 bases between the two germline ends. Authors' methods: Estimates of nucleated cell counts were drawn from the amplification of reference gene primers. TCRdb keeps only in-frame clones here, not all; method: immunoSEQ multiplex PCR. The DNA was the basis for D and trimming; V, J and clone size are from that table. The data hold around 150,000 clones, with around 87% observed a single time. The specimen was peripheral blood. This chain connects TRBV25-1 to TRBJ2-5; possibly TRBD1 for D (7 bases). This TCR was sampled from a man in his fifties or sixties with active COVID-19. CDR3 loop: CASSLVRGDQETQYF. CDR3 nucleotides: TGTGCCAGCAGTTTAGTCAGGGGGGACCAAGAGACCCAGTACTTC.